This T cell receptor beta chain was recorded in a study of shared clonotypes between healthy human individuals. Across the whole study: Plates per donor: three CD4 naive, three CD4 memory, two CD8 naive, one CD8 memory. Study results and caveats: The rarefaction results pointed to incomplete sorted-subset sequencing despite large depth. Roughly 5% of naive CD4 clonotypes were shared across several donors.

Investigators divided CD4+ cells into CD45RA+ naive and CD45RA-negative memory subsets. The assay was immunoSEQ multiplex PCR, and TCRdb's table has in-frame clones only and misses some. The sample holds hundreds of thousands of clones, almost 97% seen once. The CDR3 extends over 14 amino acids. Germline V gene data show CDR1 as MDHEN and CDR2 as SYDVKM. Trimming took 5 bases from V and 0 from J, leaving 10 bases between them. A word on this clone: Its antigen is undetermined.

This clonotype originated in a woman in her 30s in good health. Sequenced sample: naive CD4+ T cells sorted from blood. The sample's subset: CD45RA+ positively selected. The rearrangement links TRBV28 to TRBJ1-1, with D tentatively TRBD1 (6 bases). The CDR3 spells CASSPGTLNTEAFF. In DNA, the CDR3 is TGTGCCAGCAGTCCCGGGACACTGAACACTGAAGCTTTCTTT.